The 30 T cell receptor beta chains reported below all come from one sample, sequenced in a study of blood T cell repertoires in COVID-19. The table came from immunoSEQ multiplex PCR; TCRdb's copy has only in-frame clones and leaves some out. The data show 130,000 to 150,000 clones, roughly 79% seen once. Sequenced input: peripheral blood. These receptors all stem from a human donor with acute or convalescent COVID-19. The donor label of this sample is uncertain.

This clone was observed once. The rearrangement links TRBV7-6 to TRBJ2-2, with 12 positions matching TRBD2. Germline CDR1 SGHVS, CDR2 FNYEAQ. The CDR3 length is 18 residues. J was trimmed by 0 bases and V by 5 bases; bases with no gene match: 7. DNA for the CDR3: TGTGCCAGCAGCCTCGGACTAGCGGGGCCCTCGAACACCGGGGAGCTGTTTTTT. Its protein is CASSLGLAGPSNTGELFF.

This clone was detected a few times. The V call is TRBV7-9, the J call TRBJ1-1; TRBD1 might be the D (6 bases). This CDR3 comprises 13 residues. CDR1 is SEHNR and CDR2 is FQNEAQ in the germline V gene (reference sequence). Trimming took off 4 bases at V and 3 bases at J, with 9 bases between the two ends. This CDR3 is CASSWDTYTEAFF. CDR3 nucleotide sequence: TGTGCCAGCAGCTGGGACACTTACACTGAAGCTTTCTTT.

In its sample, this clone was seen once. The V call is TRBV11-1, the J call TRBJ2-1, with D hard to call. CDR1 SGHAT and CDR2 FQDESV come from the germline V gene (reference sequence). Trimming stripped 5 bases from V and 6 bases from J, with 8 bases between. The CDR3 covers 12 residues. The CDR3 spells CASSASLNEQFF. The CDR3 DNA is TGTGCCAGCAGCGCGTCCCTCAATGAGCAGTTCTTC.

V usage is TRBV24-1 and J usage is TRBJ2-1; no firm D call. V shed 4 bases and J shed 8 bases, with 14 bases lying between them. This CDR3 contains 14 residues. Germline CDR1 KGHDR, CDR2 SFDVKD. The CDR3 nucleotides are TGTGCCACCAGTGACCCCCTATTAACCGATGAGCAGTTCTTC. This translates into CATSDPLLTDEQFF.

This sequence joins TRBV7-9 and TRBJ1-1, with D possibly matching TRBD1 (6 bases). The CDR3 covers 16 residues. CDR1 is SEHNR, CDR2 FQNEAQ, per germline (reference sequence). The ends were cut back, 1 base at V and 1 base at J, with 13 bases in the middle. CDR3 coding DNA: TGTGCCAGCAGCTTAGGGTCAGGGGTGGGGAACACTGAAGCTTTCTTT. This gives the protein CASSLGSGVGNTEAFF. The complete variable domain, with remaining parts taken from reference TRBV7-9 and TRBJ1-1, reads DTGVSQNPRHKITKRGQNVTFRCDPISEHNRLYWYRQTLGQGPEFLTYFQNEAQLEKSRLLSDRFSAERPKGSFSTLEIQRTEQGDSAMYLCASSLGSGVGNTEAFFGQGTRLTVV.

The chain combines TRBV6-6 with TRBJ2-1; 11 positions match TRBD1. In germline, CDR1 is MNHNY, CDR2 SVGAGI (reference sequence). The V and J ends lost 6 bases and 7 bases, in that order; junction bases with no gene match: 5. CDR3 length: 14 residues. The CDR3 DNA reads TGTGCCAGCAGGCCAGGGACAGGGGGAAATGAGCAGTTCTTC. Encoded protein: CASRPGTGGNEQFF.

The chain carries TRBV30 and TRBJ1-6; perhaps TRBD1 as D (5 bases). The V gene's germline CDR1 is GTSNPN and CDR2 SVGIG (reference sequence). The CDR3 loop spans 16 amino acids. The V end was cut by 0 bases, the J end by 10 bases, with 19 bases between. CDR3 coding DNA: TGTGCCTGGAGTGTAGGGCGAGGGGCAGGGAGGTCACCCCTCCACTTT. This gives the protein CAWSVGRGAGRSPLHF.

The genes are TRBV19 and TRBJ1-4; D not certain. CDR3 length equals 15 residues. Trimming stripped 8 bases from V and 0 bases from J, with 13 bases between. CDR1 is LNHDA and CDR2 is SQIVND in the germline V gene (reference sequence). CDR3 coding DNA: TGTGCCAGTGCCCTTAGAGGTGCAACTAATGAAAAACTGTTTTTT. Residues: CASALRGATNEKLFF.

J is TRBJ1-2 and V is TRBV6-5; D remains ambiguous. The CDR3 has 15 residues. The germline V and J ends were trimmed by 8 bases and 2 bases, with 18 bases remaining between them. Germline CDR1 reads MNHEY; CDR2 reads SVGAGI. The CDR3 loop is CASRSGGNTNYGYTF. DNA of the CDR3: TGTGCCAGCCGGAGTGGCGGGAATACGAACTATGGCTACACCTTC.

J is TRBJ1-1 and V is TRBV9; D possibly corresponds to TRBD1 (6 bases). CDR3 length: 14 residues. Germline values: CDR1 SGDLS, CDR2 YYNGEE. V was trimmed by 4 bases and J by 2 bases, leaving 12 bases between them. The CDR3 spells CASSQWGGNTEAFF. The CDR3 region has the DNA TGTGCCAGCAGCCAGTGGGGGGGCAACACTGAAGCTTTCTTT.

This chain joins TRBV4-1 and TRBJ2-2, with no clear D. Germline CDR1 is MGHRA and CDR2 is YSYEKL. This CDR3 has 12 residues. V was clipped by 8 bases and J by 4 bases, with 8 bases between them. CDR3 DNA sequence: TGCGCCAGCCAGGATTCCACCGGGGAGCTGTTTTTT. Its protein is CASQDSTGELFF.

This clone was seen more than once but under ten times. The chain combines TRBV3-1 (or the pseudogene TRBV3-2) with TRBJ2-3; the match to TRBD2 covers 13 bases. The J segment lost 2 bases and the V segment lost 4 bases, leaving 6 bases of the junction unmatched. The CDR3 spans 17 residues. Per germline, CDR1 LGHDT and CDR2 YNNKEL (reference sequence). The CDR3: CASSLGLAGAVTDTQYF. CDR3 coding DNA: TGTGCCAGCAGCCTCGGACTAGCGGGGGCAGTCACAGATACGCAGTATTTT.

The chain couples TRBV19 to TRBJ1-5; the match to TRBD1 covers 7 bases. The CDR3 covers 14 residues. Germline CDR1 LNHDA, CDR2 SQIVND (reference sequence). The V gene end was trimmed by 1 base and the J gene end by 9 bases; junction bases not matched to a gene: 6. The CDR3 loop reads CASSIGGDSVPQHF. The DNA for the CDR3 is TGTGCCAGTAGTATAGGTGGGGACAGTGTGCCCCAGCATTTT.

The rearrangement joins TRBV6-5 to TRBJ1-5, with TRBD1 matching 8 bases. From germline, CDR1 is MNHEY and CDR2 SVGAGI. This CDR3 is built from 15 residues. The trim removed 6 bases at V and 2 bases at J, leaving 6 bases unmatched. The CDR3 bases are TGTGCCAGCAGGGACAGGGCTCTCGGCAATCAGCCCCAGCATTTT. Its protein product is CASRDRALGNQPQHF.

Written as DNA, the CDR3 is TGTGCCAGCAGCTCCTGGACAGATTCGGATACGCAGTATTTT. Amino acid sequence: CASSSWTDSDTQYF. V gene TRBV7-6 combines with J gene TRBJ2-3, with a tentative D call TRBD1 (6 bases). Between the trimmed V and J ends, which lost 4 bases and 6 bases, there was a span of 14 bases. Germline V CDR1 and CDR2: SGHVS, FNYEAQ. The CDR3 loop spans 14 amino acids.

V gene TRBV6-5 combines with J gene TRBJ2-7; TRBD1 matches 10 bases. Trimming removed 6 bases from V and 4 bases from J; junction bases left unmatched: 6. Germline loops: CDR1 MNHEY, CDR2 SVGAGI. The CDR3 has 14 residues. For the CDR3, the DNA is TGTGCCAGCAGCTGGGACAGGGGACAATACGAGCAGTACTTC. This sequence encodes CASSWDRGQYEQYF.

The chain joins TRBV15 to TRBJ1-1; 7 positions match TRBD1. Losses at the gene ends were 5 bases for V and 5 bases for J; bases not matched to a gene: 5. Germline values: CDR1 LNHNV, CDR2 YYDKDF (reference sequence). The CDR3 covers 13 residues. The CDR3 bases are TGTGCCACCAGCTCCACAGGGGAAACTGAAGCTTTCTTT. This gives the protein CATSSTGETEAFF.

This chain links TRBV11-2 with TRBJ1-2; TRBD1 matches at 7 bases. V was pared by 4 bases and J by 2 bases, with 10 bases of the junction left unmatched. Per germline, CDR1 SGHAT and CDR2 FQNNGV. The CDR3 contains 16 residues. CDR3 DNA: TGTGCCAGCAGCTCTTGGCCCCGGGACAGCAACTATGGCTACACCTTC. Its translation: CASSSWPRDSNYGYTF.

The CDR3 protein is CASSFSLYQETQYF. CDR3 in DNA: TGTGCCAGCAGCTTTTCTTTGTACCAAGAGACCCAGTACTTC. The V gene is TRBV7-2, the J gene TRBJ2-5; the D is unclear. The CDR3 contains 14 residues. Trimming removed 3 bases at V and 0 bases at J, with 8 bases between. The V gene's germline CDR1 is SGHTA and CDR2 FQGNSA.

The chain combines TRBV5-1 with TRBJ1-2; D is unresolved. This CDR3 is 15 amino acids long. CDR1 and CDR2 from the germline V gene are SGHRS and YFSETQ. Trimming shortened V by 2 bases and J by 2 bases, and 13 bases separated the two germline ends. The CDR3 reads CASSFATTRNYGYTF. The CDR3, as DNA: TGCGCCAGCAGCTTCGCTACTACACGGAACTATGGCTACACCTTC. Supplemented by reference TRBV5-1 and TRBJ1-2, the full variable domain reads KAGVTQTPRYLIKTRGQQVTLSCSPISGHRSVSWYQQTPGQGLQFLFEYFSETQRNKGNFPGRFSGRQFSNSRSEMNVSTLELGDSALYLCASSFATTRNYGYTFGSGTRLTVV.

The gene calls are TRBV6-1 and TRBJ1-5; TRBD1 is a possible D gene (5 bases). The V gene's germline CDR1 is MNHNS and CDR2 SASEGT. The CDR3 consists of 15 residues. Trimming pared 3 bases from V and 0 bases from J, leaving 9 bases between. The CDR3 DNA reads TGTGCCAGCAGTGAGGGACTGATTAGCAATCAGCCCCAGCATTTT. As protein: CASSEGLISNQPQHF.

The chain is built from TRBV4-1 and TRBJ2-1, with 7 positions matching TRBD2. Germline CDR1 MGHRA, CDR2 YSYEKL. J lost 6 bases, V lost 0 bases, and 5 bases had no gene match. The CDR3 consists of 15 residues. The CDR3 reads CASSQEGLGSNEQFF. The CDR3 DNA reads as TGCGCCAGCAGCCAAGAAGGACTAGGGTCCAATGAGCAGTTCTTC.

This chain connects TRBV24-1 to TRBJ1-2; D unclear. This CDR3 has 11 amino acids. Trimming shortened V by 7 bases and J by 8 bases, and 10 bases separated the two germline ends. In germline, CDR1 is KGHDR, CDR2 SFDVKD. The CDR3 sequence: CATRAEGGYTF. The DNA of the CDR3 is TGTGCCACCAGGGCGGAGGGAGGCTACACCTTC.

The chain uses TRBV2 and TRBJ1-5; 10 nucleotides line up with TRBD1. Germline trimming cut 3 bases from V and 6 bases from J; bases unmatched to any gene: 2. The CDR3 is 14 amino acids. Germline CDR1 and CDR2: SNHLY and FYNNEI. Written as DNA, the CDR3 is TGTGCCAGCAGTGAGGGACAGGGGTCTCAGCCCCAGCATTTT. Translated, it gives CASSEGQGSQPQHF.

The chain joins TRBV24-1 to TRBJ1-2; tentatively, D is TRBD1 (5 bases). With 1 base removed from V and 7 bases from J, the gap between germline ends came to 9 bases. Germline V gene lookup returns CDR1 KGHDR and CDR2 SFDVKD. The CDR3 extends over 13 amino acids. The CDR3 DNA reads as TGTGCCACCAGTGATTTTTACAGGAGTGGCTACACCTTC. It specifies CATSDFYRSGYTF.

CDR3 protein: CASSFGTGSSYEQYF. The CDR3 nucleotides are TGTGCCAGCAGTTTTGGGACAGGGAGCTCCTACGAGCAGTACTTC. This chain links TRBV27 with TRBJ2-7; 9 bases align to TRBD1. Germline CDR1 and CDR2: MNHEY and SMNVEV (reference sequence). This CDR3 comprises 15 residues. V trimming: 3 bases; J trimming: 0 bases; junction bases outside the gene matches: 3.

This sequence joins TRBV2 and TRBJ1-2; D not resolved. Germline V gives CDR1 SNHLY, CDR2 FYNNEI. Deletions cut 4 bases from V and 7 bases from J, with 16 bases between. The CDR3 loop spans 14 amino acids. The CDR3 region has the DNA TGTGCCAGCAGTGGCGAGGCGTCATTCGGTGGCTACACCTTC. It translates to CASSGEASFGGYTF.

In its sample, this clone was seen once. This chain uses TRBV6-6 with TRBJ1-1, with TRBD1 matching 7 bases. The CDR3 has 14 residues. With 4 bases clipped from V and 0 bases from J, the junction kept 2 bases outside the gene matches. The germline V gene encodes CDR1 MNHNY and CDR2 SVGAGI (reference sequence). CDR3 sequence: CASSSTGMNTEAFF. CDR3 in DNA: TGTGCCAGCAGTTCGACAGGGATGAACACTGAAGCTTTCTTT.

This chain joins TRBV18 and TRBJ1-4; TRBD1 is a possible D gene (6 bases). V was pared by 6 bases and J by 8 bases, with 16 bases between. This CDR3 is 14 amino acids long. Per the germline V gene, CDR1 is KGHSH and CDR2 is LQKENI. The CDR3 sequence: CASSPTGRGEKLFF. The CDR3 coding sequence is TGTGCCAGCTCTCCGACAGGCCGCGGGGAAAAACTGTTTTTT.

This chain connects TRBV12-3 or TRBV12-4 to TRBJ1-4; maybe TRBD1 (6 bases). V was cut by 0 bases and J by 13 bases, with 9 bases left in between. This CDR3 region has 12 residues. The CDR3 sequence is CASSLAGQGLFF. The CDR3 nucleotides read TGTGCCAGCAGTTTAGCGGGACAAGGACTGTTTTTT.